The next 28 T cell receptor beta chains were all read from a single sample in a study of human T cells and chemical hapten exposure. Sequencing started from total RNA isolated from unfractionated whole blood. Using its own MiXCR run on the 5' RACE reads, TCRdb lists one record per CDR3 protein. This sample has approximately 81,000 distinct CDR3 sequences; roughly 8.4% occur once, and the top ten carry 2% to 2.5%. Receptors were obtained from a male donor in good health.

The sample holds many counts of this clonotype. V gene TRBV7-4 combines with J gene TRBJ2-6, with D unresolved. The CDR3 runs 14 residues. Trimming removed 5 bases from V and 0 bases from J, with 5 bases in between. Germline-derived CDR1 and CDR2 are SGHVT and SQSDAQ. The DNA for the CDR3 is TGTGCCAGCAGCCCAGACTCTGGGGCCAACGTCCTGACTTTC. It codes for CASSPDSGANVLTF.

This rearrangement joins TRBV12-3 or TRBV12-4 to TRBJ1-2; D may be TRBD1 (5 bases). Trimming stripped 6 bases from V and 4 bases from J, with 15 bases between. This CDR3 comprises 14 residues. DNA for the CDR3: TGTGCCAGCAGACGGGAGGGGATGATCTATGGCTACACCTTC. Its translation is CASRREGMIYGYTF.

This clonotype has a count of ten or more. The chain recombines TRBV20-1 with TRBJ1-1; possible D gene TRBD1, 6 bases. V lost 5 bases and J lost 1, with 20 bases in between. This CDR3 region has 16 residues. Germline assignment: CDR1 DFQATT and CDR2 SNEGSKA (reference sequence). CDR3 DNA: TGCAGTGCTGAAGATACGAAAGGGGGGGCGAACACTGAAGCTTTCTTT. It specifies CSAEDTKGGANTEAFF.

The chain couples TRBV10-3 to TRBJ2-7; D remains ambiguous. Germline-derived CDR1 and CDR2 are ENHRY and SYGVKD. This CDR3 is built from 16 residues. V gave up 2 bases and J gave up 2 bases, with 16 bases separating them. CDR3 DNA sequence: TGTGCCATCAGTGAGGGGTCAAGGAGTGGACCCTACGAGCAGTACTTC. Its protein is CAISEGSRSGPYEQYF.

This clonotype appeared a few times. The rearrangement joins TRBV12-3 or TRBV12-4 to TRBJ2-4; possible D gene TRBD2, 5 bases. V was shortened by 7 bases and J by 0 bases, with 13 bases between the two germline ends. The CDR3 is 15 amino acids. CDR3 sequence (DNA): TGTGCCAGCAAGAGCGGAGCGCTAGCCAAAAACATTCAGTACTTC. Protein: CASKSGALAKNIQYF.

Many counts were recorded for this clonotype. The chain combines TRBV11-2 with TRBJ2-7; 8 nucleotides align to TRBD2. The V and J ends lost 1 base and 5 bases, in that order; junction bases with no gene match: 7. Germline CDR1 reads SGHAT; CDR2 reads FQNNGV. CDR3 length: 15 amino acids. This chain's CDR3 is CASSLAPSGHHEQYF. The CDR3 nucleotides are TGTGCCAGCAGCTTAGCTCCTAGCGGGCACCACGAGCAGTACTTC. Supplemented by reference TRBV11-2 and TRBJ2-7, the full variable domain reads EAGVAQSPRYKIIEKRQSVAFWCNPISGHATLYWYQQILGQGPKLLIQFQNNGVVDDSQLPKDRFSAERLKGVDSTLKIQPAKLEDSAVYLCASSLAPSGHHEQYFGPGTRLTVT.

This clonotype was seen a handful of times. The chain employs TRBV5-1 and TRBJ2-7, with D perhaps matching TRBD2 (6 bases). Per germline, CDR1 SGHRS and CDR2 YFSETQ. This CDR3 spans 14 amino acids. With 4 bases removed from V and 0 bases from J, the gap between germline ends came to 11 bases. CDR3 residues: CASSIRDFSYEQYF. The DNA for the CDR3 is TGCGCCAGCAGCATCCGGGACTTCTCCTACGAGCAGTACTTC.

This clonotype was counted at least ten times. The chain uses TRBV2 and TRBJ2-7, with 8 nucleotides matching TRBD1. The CDR3 is 13 amino acids. V trimming: 6 bases; J trimming: 7 bases; junction bases outside the gene matches: 8. CDR1 is SNHLY and CDR2 is FYNNEI in the germline V gene. The CDR3 spells CASRDRTGQEQYF. The CDR3 bases are TGTGCCAGCAGGGATAGGACAGGGCAAGAGCAGTACTTC.

This clonotype was seen many times. The rearrangement links TRBV7-9 to TRBJ1-1; the match to TRBD1 covers 7 bases. The V segment lost 5 bases and the J segment 11 bases; nucleotides outside the gene matches: 11. CDR1 SEHNR and CDR2 FQNEAQ come from the germline V gene (reference sequence). This CDR3 is 13 amino acids long. The DNA of the CDR3 is TGTGCCAGCAGCAGCCCGAAGGGACAGTCGGCTTTCTTT. Translation gives CASSSPKGQSAFF.

In this sample, this clonotype turned up many times. The chain uses TRBV7-2 and TRBJ2-2; 8 positions agree with TRBD2. The CDR3 consists of 18 residues. Trimming took 2 bases from V and 0 from J; bases not matched to a gene: 8. Germline lookup yields CDR1 SGHTA and CDR2 FQGNSA. CDR3 sequence (DNA): TGTGCCAGCAGCTTATATTTTGCCGGGGGGGCGAACACCGGGGAGCTGTTTTTT. Translated, it gives CASSLYFAGGANTGELFF. Combining the CDR3 with reference TRBV7-2 and TRBJ2-2 gives the whole variable domain GAGVSQSPSNKVTEKGKDVELRCDPISGHTALYWYRQSLGQGLEFLIYFQGNSAPDKSGLPSDRFSAERTGGSVSTLTIQRTQQEDSAVYLCASSLYFAGGANTGELFFGEGSRLTVL.

The chain couples TRBV29-1 to TRBJ2-7, with TRBD2 as a possible D gene (6 bases). Trimming removed 2 bases at V and 0 bases at J, with 11 bases between. Germline CDR1 is SQVTM and CDR2 is ANQGSEA. This CDR3 comprises 14 residues. The CDR3 region has the DNA TGCAGCGTTGAATTTGGGGAGGACTCCTACGAGCAGTACTTC. Translation gives CSVEFGEDSYEQYF.

This clonotype came up many times. V and J are TRBV4-2 and TRBJ1-1, with D unclear. The CDR3 is 13 amino acids. CDR1 and CDR2 (germline): LGHNA, YNFKEQ. The germline V and J ends were trimmed by 1 base and 1 base, with 4 bases remaining between them. CDR3 loop: CASSQGENTEAFF. The CDR3 DNA follows: TGTGCCAGCAGCCAAGGGGAGAACACTGAAGCTTTCTTT.

This clonotype was detected a few times. This chain uses TRBV29-1 with TRBJ2-1; D is perhaps TRBD1 (7 bases). The CDR3 runs to 12 residues. Germline CDR1 and CDR2: SQVTM and ANQGSEA. V lost 8 bases to trimming and J lost 8 bases, with 16 bases between them. As DNA, the CDR3 is TGCAGCACTCAGGGGGGTCTGGATGAGCAGTTCTTC. It is translated as CSTQGGLDEQFF.

This chain joins TRBV29-1 and TRBJ1-1, with 10 bases aligning to TRBD1. Germline trimming cut 4 bases from V and 8 bases from J; bases unmatched to any gene: 7. Germline CDR1 SQVTM, CDR2 ANQGSEA. CDR3 length: 13 amino acids. CDR3 residues: CSVAGQGMFEAFF. In DNA form, the CDR3 reads TGCAGCGTTGCGGGACAGGGGATGTTCGAAGCTTTCTTT.

This clonotype was found many times. The V gene is TRBV3-1, the J gene TRBJ2-4; D unresolved. The CDR3 totals 17 residues. With 0 bases removed from V and 3 bases from J, the gap between germline ends came to 15 bases. Germline V gives CDR1 LGHDT, CDR2 YNNKEL (reference sequence). The CDR3 nucleotides read TGTGCCAGCAGCCAAGATGTCCGGAGTTGGGACAAAAACATTCAGTACTTC. As protein: CASSQDVRSWDKNIQYF.

This clonotype showed up just a few times. The chain combines TRBV10-3 with TRBJ2-2; no clear D gene. The V and J ends lost 7 bases and 6 bases respectively, with 9 bases between them. The germline V gene has CDR1 ENHRY and CDR2 SYGVKD. CDR3 length equals 12 residues. DNA for the CDR3: TGTGCCATCATGTCTCAGGCCGGGGAGCTGTTTTTT. Its protein product is CAIMSQAGELFF.

This chain links TRBV7-6 with TRBJ2-1, with D possibly matching TRBD2 (5 bases). The CDR3 loop spans 14 amino acids. The V gene's germline CDR1 is SGHVS and CDR2 FNYEAQ. Trimming took 6 bases from V and 3 from J, leaving 12 bases between them. CDR3 amino acids: CASSLREYYNEQFF. As DNA, the CDR3 is TGTGCCAGCAGTCTCCGGGAATACTACAATGAGCAGTTCTTC.

This sequence joins TRBV7-2 and TRBJ1-6; unclear D gene. This CDR3 comprises 12 residues. The ends were cut back, 3 bases at V and 6 bases at J, with 3 bases in the middle. Germline V gene data show CDR1 as SGHTA and CDR2 as FQGNSA. CDR3 DNA: TGTGCCAGCAGCTTCTTTAATTCACCCCTCCACTTT. Translation: CASSFFNSPLHF.

J is TRBJ2-1 and V is TRBV6-2 or TRBV6-3; 7 positions agree with TRBD2. Germline V gene lookup returns CDR1 MNHEY and CDR2 SVGEGT. V was pared by 0 bases and J by 9 bases, with 11 bases of the junction left unmatched. The length of the CDR3 is 16 residues. CDR3 in amino acids: CASSYSWLAEGGEQFF. The DNA for the CDR3 is TGTGCCAGCAGTTACTCATGGCTAGCGGAGGGAGGTGAGCAGTTCTTC.

In this sample, this clonotype turned up many times. The chain combines TRBV10-3 with TRBJ1-5; weak D call: TRBD1 (6 bases). With 4 bases removed from V and 3 bases from J, the gap between germline ends came to 7 bases. This CDR3 region has 13 residues. Germline lookup yields CDR1 ENHRY and CDR2 SYGVKD. CDR3 in amino acids: CAISGTDNQPQHF. CDR3 sequence (DNA): TGTGCCATCAGTGGGACAGACAATCAGCCCCAGCATTTT.

This clonotype showed up just a few times. The chain carries TRBV29-1 and TRBJ1-1; D is possibly TRBD1 (5 bases). Germline CDR1 and CDR2: SQVTM and ANQGSEA. CDR3 length: 15 residues. V was shortened by 4 bases and J by 1 base, with 16 bases between the two germline ends. CDR3 nucleotide sequence: TGCAGCGTTGGGGGCCGACAGCAGAGGAACACTGAAGCTTTCTTT. It is translated as CSVGGRQQRNTEAFF.

The V gene is TRBV7-6, the J gene TRBJ2-1, with TRBD2 identical over 14 bases. After removal of 5 bases from V and 12 bases from J, the junction contained 12 bases not matched to a gene. The CDR3 consists of 16 residues. Germline V CDR1 and CDR2: SGHVS, FNYEAQ. In nucleotides, the CDR3 is TGTGCCAGCAGCGACGGACTAGCGGGGGGCGGTTCGGGGCAGTTCTTC. Amino acid sequence: CASSDGLAGGGSGQFF.

This clonotype has at least ten counts. V and J are TRBV7-3 and TRBJ2-1, with D tentatively TRBD2 (5 bases). Germline-derived CDR1 and CDR2 are SGHTA and FQGTGA. V was clipped by 6 bases and J by 8 bases, with 17 bases between them. The CDR3 loop spans 14 amino acids. CDR3 DNA: TGTGCCAGCAGTTCAGAAGAGGGCGAGGATGAGCAGTTCTTC. Translation gives CASSSEEGEDEQFF. The full variable domain, rest sourced from reference TRBV7-3 and TRBJ2-1, is GAGVSQTPSNKVTEKGKYVELRCDPISGHTALYWYRQSLGQGPEFLIYFQGTGAADDSGLPNDRFFAVRPEGSVSTLKIQRTERGDSAVYLCASSSEEGEDEQFFGPGTRLTVL.

The sample holds a few counts of this clonotype. The V call is TRBV27, the J call TRBJ1-6; 8 bases line up with TRBD1. This CDR3 comprises 15 residues. The V segment lost 2 bases and the J segment 8 bases; nucleotides outside the gene matches: 5. Germline CDR1 and CDR2: MNHEY and SMNVEV (reference sequence). The CDR3 bases are TGTGCCAGCAGTTTAAAACAGGGGGTCCATTCACCCCTCCACTTT. Translated, it gives CASSLKQGVHSPLHF.

For this clonotype: Sequence at one end of the junction differs from germline and may be a read error. The chain links TRBV7-9 to TRBJ1-1; 7 bases are a match to TRBD1. This CDR3 region has 14 residues. Germline-derived CDR1 and CDR2 are SEHNR and FQNEAQ (reference sequence). CDR3 DNA sequence: TGTACCAGCAGCACTAGGACAGGTTTGGCTGAAGCTTTCTTT. Amino acids: CTSSTRTGLAEAFF.

This chain connects TRBV10-3 to TRBJ1-1; D is ambiguous. Trimming shortened V by 0 bases and J by 10 bases, and 18 bases separated the two germline ends. The germline gives CDR1 ENHRY, CDR2 SYGVKD. The CDR3 is 15 amino acids. The DNA for the CDR3 is TGTGCCATCAGTGAGTCTAACAGACCCTACGAGGGAGCTTTCTTT. Its protein is CAISESNRPYEGAFF.

In its sample, this clonotype was seen a few times. V gene TRBV15 combines with J gene TRBJ2-2; D not resolved. The germline V and J ends were trimmed by 0 bases and 4 bases, with 12 bases remaining between them. CDR1 is LNHNV and CDR2 is YYDKDF in the germline V gene (reference sequence). The CDR3 totals 16 residues. The CDR3 DNA sequence: TGTGCCACCAGCAGAGATATCAAGGGAAGCACCGGGGAGCTGTTTTTT. The encoded protein is CATSRDIKGSTGELFF.

This clonotype has just a few counts. Here the CDR3 reads CASSPHWGTYEQYF. Written as DNA, the CDR3 is TGTGCCAGCAGTCCCCACTGGGGGACCTACGAGCAGTACTTC. The chain employs TRBV2 and TRBJ2-7; either TRBD1 or TRBD2 may fit D (5 bases each). The CDR3 is 14 residues long. V shed 5 bases and J shed 2 bases, with 13 bases lying between them. Per the germline V gene, CDR1 is SNHLY and CDR2 is FYNNEI. The variable domain in full, completed from reference TRBV2 and TRBJ2-7, reads EPEVTQTPSHQVTQMGQEVILRCVPISNHLYFYWYRQILGQKVEFLVSFYNNEISEKSEIFDDQFSVERPDGSNFTLKIRSTKLEDSAMYFCASSPHWGTYEQYFGPGTRLTVT.